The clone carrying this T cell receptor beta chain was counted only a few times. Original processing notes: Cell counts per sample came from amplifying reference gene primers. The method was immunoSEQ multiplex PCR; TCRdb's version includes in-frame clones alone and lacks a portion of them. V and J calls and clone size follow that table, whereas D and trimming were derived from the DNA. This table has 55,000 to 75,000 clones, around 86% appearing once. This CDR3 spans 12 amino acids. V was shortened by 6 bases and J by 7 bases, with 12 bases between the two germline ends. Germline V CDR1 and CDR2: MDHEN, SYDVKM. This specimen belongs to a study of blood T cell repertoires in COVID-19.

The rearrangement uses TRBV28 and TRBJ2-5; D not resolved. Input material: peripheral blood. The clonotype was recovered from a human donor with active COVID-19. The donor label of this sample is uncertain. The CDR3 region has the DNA TGTGCCAGCAGCCCCCTTAGGAGGACCCAGTACTTC. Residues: CASSPLRRTQYF.